This TCR beta chain was sequenced in a study of blood T cell repertoires in COVID-19. Whole-study context: Samples of COVID-19 (acute and convalescent) were obtained from the United States, Italy and Spain. T cells, B-cell-depleted T cells, or PBMCs provided the cDNA or gDNA that served as material.

V dropped 4 bases and J dropped 1 base, with 15 bases sitting between them. The CDR3 contains 15 residues. Germline V gene data show CDR1 as SGDLS and CDR2 as YYNGEE. As originally analysed: Reference gene primer amplification gave estimated nucleated cell counts. This table comes from immunoSEQ multiplex PCR, and its TCRdb copy is limited to in-frame clones, with some not included. V, J and clone size are taken as reported in that table, and D and trimming were inferred from the DNA itself. The sample lists tens of thousands of clones; roughly 86% were seen once. Sequences were obtained from peripheral blood. The chain recombines TRBV9 with TRBJ2-7; D call uncertain. This TCR came from a man aged 45-65 years in a cohort sampled during active COVID-19. The CDR3 DNA reads as TGTGCCAGCAGCCCCTCGCCCGGCAGGTCCTACGAGCAGTACTTC. Protein product: CASSPSPGRSYEQYF.